This record covers a single TCR beta chain. Its antigen is undetermined. Version v3.0 of the immunoSEQ assay was performed at survey level. Profiled with immunoSEQ multiplex PCR; TCRdb holds only in-frame clones, not every one. The sample includes about 35,000 clones, around 94% of them seen just once. This entry comes from a study of long-term antiretroviral therapy in people with HIV. The study's findings and limits: Collection of the blood took place between the mid-2000s and the late 2010s. The ART regimens in use then may have been less effective than current ones.

The CDR3 is 16 amino acids. V trimming: 5 bases; J trimming: 7 bases; junction bases outside the gene matches: 13. CDR1 and CDR2 from the germline V gene are SQVTM and ANQGSEA. Only United States sites treated participants with HIV. The material sequenced was unsorted PBMCs, taken 4.1 years after starting antiretroviral therapy. The receptor was isolated from a woman aged 45-59 years with HIV. The rearrangement uses TRBV29-1 and TRBJ2-5; 13 nucleotides agree with TRBD2. CDR3: CSVIPGTSGEGGTQYF. CDR3 in DNA: TGCAGCGTTATTCCCGGGACTAGCGGGGAAGGCGGGACCCAGTACTTC.